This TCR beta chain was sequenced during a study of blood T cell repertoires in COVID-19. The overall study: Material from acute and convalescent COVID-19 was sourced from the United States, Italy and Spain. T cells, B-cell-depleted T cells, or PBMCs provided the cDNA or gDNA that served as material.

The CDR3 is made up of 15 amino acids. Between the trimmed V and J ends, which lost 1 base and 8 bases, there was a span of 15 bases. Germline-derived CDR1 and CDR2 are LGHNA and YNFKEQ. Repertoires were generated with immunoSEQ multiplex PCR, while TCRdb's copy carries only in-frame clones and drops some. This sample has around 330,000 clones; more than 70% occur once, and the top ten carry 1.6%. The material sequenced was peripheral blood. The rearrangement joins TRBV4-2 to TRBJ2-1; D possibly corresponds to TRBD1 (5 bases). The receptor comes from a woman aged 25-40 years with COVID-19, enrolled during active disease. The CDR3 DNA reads TGTGCCAGCAGCCAAGCACGACAGTGGGGCGATGAGCAGTTCTTC. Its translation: CASSQARQWGDEQFF.